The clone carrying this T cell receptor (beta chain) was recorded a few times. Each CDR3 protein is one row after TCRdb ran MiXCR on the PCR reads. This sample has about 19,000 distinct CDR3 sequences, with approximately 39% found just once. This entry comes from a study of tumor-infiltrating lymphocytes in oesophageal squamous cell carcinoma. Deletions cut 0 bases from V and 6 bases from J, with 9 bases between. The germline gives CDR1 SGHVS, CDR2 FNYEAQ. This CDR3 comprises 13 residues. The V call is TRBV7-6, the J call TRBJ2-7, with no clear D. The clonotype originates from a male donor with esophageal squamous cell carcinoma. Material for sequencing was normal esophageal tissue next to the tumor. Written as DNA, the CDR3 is TGTGCCAGCAGCTTAGCCTCTCTCGGCGAGCAGTACTTC. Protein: CASSLASLGEQYF. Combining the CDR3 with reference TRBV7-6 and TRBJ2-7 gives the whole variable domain GAGVSQSPRYKVTKRGQDVALRCDPISGHVSLYWYRQALGQGPEFLTYFNYEAQQDKSGLPNDRFSAERPEGSISTLTIQRTEQRDSAMYRCASSLASLGEQYFGPGTRLTVT.